The entry below describes one TCR beta chain. What it recognizes is unknown. The sample is drawn from a study of T cells after yellow fever vaccination. Study-level points and caveats: At around 96% for CD4 and approximately 89% for CD8, most primary-vaccination clones showed up again after the booster.

Trimming removed 6 bases from V and 9 bases from J, with 15 bases in between. The CDR3 is 11 residues long. Germline V lookup: CDR1 DFQATT, CDR2 SNEGSKA (reference sequence). The study made its TCR cDNA through 5'RACE template switching. That step introduced a universal primer site along with UMIs. MiXCR, applied by TCRdb to the 5' RACE reads, yields one record per CDR3 protein. In the table there are a few hundred thousand distinct CDR3 sequences, 6.8% of which are singletons. The origin of this receptor is a young man who received the YFV17D yellow fever vaccine. The chain employs TRBV20-1 and TRBJ2-7; D uncertain. The specimen comprised PBMCs, sampled around 45 days after the first yellow fever vaccination. CDR3 sequence: CSAPIGGGQYF. For the CDR3, the DNA is TGCAGTGCCCCGATAGGTGGCGGGCAGTACTTC.